A single sample is the source of the 29 T cell receptor beta chains below, sequenced in a study of PD-1 blockade in mismatch repair-deficient tumors. Assay used: immunoSEQ multiplex PCR; TCRdb lists only in-frame clones, some missing. Found here are fewer than 100,000 clones, approximately 84% of them singletons; the top ten hold roughly 2.7%. Material: peripheral blood, obtained 12 weeks after starting pembrolizumab. Every receptor here comes from an adult with mismatch repair-deficient cancer.

The J gene is TRBJ2-7, the V gene TRBV29-1; a weak D match, TRBD2 (6 bases). CDR1 is SQVTM, CDR2 ANQGSEA, per germline. Trimming took off 4 bases at V and 5 bases at J, with 15 bases between the two ends. The CDR3 runs 13 residues. CDR3 nucleotides: TGCAGCGTTGGGAGGGCGGCAGGGCACGAGCAGTACTTC. As protein: CSVGRAAGHEQYF.

The chain combines TRBV5-1 with TRBJ2-2; D may be TRBD1 (5 bases). The germline gives CDR1 SGHRS, CDR2 YFSETQ. The CDR3 contains 14 residues. The V gene lost 4 bases and the J gene lost 4 bases, with 11 bases spanning the gap. DNA for the CDR3: TGCGCCAGCAGCCCAGGGCGGTCCACCGGGGAGCTGTTTTTT. It is translated as CASSPGRSTGELFF.

V usage is TRBV7-3 and J usage is TRBJ2-1, with no clear D. V was pared by 1 base and J by 0 bases, with 10 bases between. The germline CDR1 and CDR2 sequences are SGHTA and FQGTGA. The CDR3 has 16 amino acids. In DNA, the CDR3 is TGTGCCAGCAGCTTAAACGGCGGTGGCTCCTACAATGAGCAGTTCTTC. Translation gives CASSLNGGGSYNEQFF.

This chain uses TRBV30 with TRBJ2-5; TRBD2 is a possible D gene (5 bases). Trimming pared 3 bases from V and 5 bases from J, leaving 16 bases between. The length of the CDR3 is 14 residues. Germline V gene data show CDR1 as GTSNPN and CDR2 as SVGIG (reference sequence). CDR3: CAWSSGRSGETQYF. For the CDR3, the DNA is TGTGCCTGGAGCTCGGGCAGAAGCGGTGAGACCCAGTACTTC.

This clone was observed once. V is TRBV5-1 and J is TRBJ2-7, with TRBD2 matching 7 bases. Per germline, CDR1 SGHRS and CDR2 YFSETQ. The CDR3 has 13 residues. V was clipped by 0 bases and J by 5 bases; unmatched bases: 2. CDR3 sequence: CASSLVGRHEQYF. The CDR3, as DNA: TGCGCCAGCAGCTTGGTCGGGAGGCACGAGCAGTACTTC. Full variable domain (outside the CDR3, taken from reference TRBV5-1 and TRBJ2-7): KAGVTQTPRYLIKTRGQQVTLSCSPISGHRSVSWYQQTPGQGLQFLFEYFSETQRNKGNFPGRFSGRQFSNSRSEMNVSTLELGDSALYLCASSLVGRHEQYFGPGTRLTVT.

This clone was detected only a few times. The CDR3 bases are TGTGCCAGCAGGAAATCCCGGGACAGGGGGTCCTCTGGAAACACCATATATTTT. Its protein is CASRKSRDRGSSGNTIYF. The gene calls are TRBV7-9 and TRBJ1-3, with 11 bases lining up with TRBD1. CDR3 length: 18 residues. V shed 6 bases, J shed 0 bases, and the junction held 10 bases outside the gene matches. Germline assignment: CDR1 SEHNR and CDR2 FQNEAQ (reference sequence).

The chain carries TRBV5-4 and TRBJ1-4; 10 bases match TRBD1. Germline CDR1 and CDR2: SGHNT and YYREEE (reference sequence). V dropped 4 bases and J dropped 3; count of bases not matched to a gene: 6. This CDR3 region has 16 residues. CDR3 DNA sequence: TGTGCCAGCAGCCTCAGAGGGACAGGGGCTAATGAAAAACTGTTTTTT. Amino acids: CASSLRGTGANEKLFF.

This rearrangement joins TRBV2 to TRBJ1-2; tentative D call: TRBD1 (5 bases). Germline values: CDR1 SNHLY, CDR2 FYNNEI. V lost 3 bases and J lost 6, with 17 bases in between. The CDR3 length is 15 residues. In DNA, the CDR3 is TGTGCCAGCAGTGATGCCAGGGATTCCTTTGATGGCTACACCTTC. It encodes CASSDARDSFDGYTF.

The chain couples TRBV11-3 to TRBJ2-2; D is perhaps TRBD1 (5 bases). V was cut by 1 base and J by 2 bases, with 11 bases left in between. The germline V gene has CDR1 SGHNT and CDR2 YENEEA. CDR3 length: 16 amino acids. CDR3 loop: CASSLVSQGNTGELFF. The CDR3, as DNA: TGTGCCAGCAGCTTAGTGTCCCAGGGAAACACCGGGGAGCTGTTTTTT.

The table lists this clone with a few counts. The rearrangement joins TRBV7-2 to TRBJ2-6, with 7 bases identical to TRBD1. The CDR3 sequence is 19 residues long. The V gene's germline CDR1 is SGHTA and CDR2 FQGNSA. V lost 5 bases, J lost 0 bases, and 13 bases stayed unmatched. The CDR3 protein is CASSPRPPGQFSGANVLTF. CDR3 bases: TGTGCCAGCAGCCCCCGGCCCCCGGGACAGTTCTCTGGGGCCAACGTCCTGACTTTC. The full variable domain, completed using reference TRBV7-2 and TRBJ2-6, is GAGVSQSPSNKVTEKGKDVELRCDPISGHTALYWYRQSLGQGLEFLIYFQGNSAPDKSGLPSDRFSAERTGGSVSTLTIQRTQQEDSAVYLCASSPRPPGQFSGANVLTFGAGSRLTVL.

CDR3 coding DNA: TGTGCCAGCAGAAACGCCGACTATGGCTACACCTTC. It codes for CASRNADYGYTF. The chain is built from TRBV27 and TRBJ1-2; D is unclear. V gave up 6 bases and J gave up 3 bases, with 8 bases separating them. Germline CDR1 is MNHEY and CDR2 is SMNVEV (reference sequence). The CDR3 extends over 12 amino acids.

This chain joins TRBV11-3 and TRBJ1-4, with D possibly matching TRBD1 (5 bases). The CDR3 is made up of 14 amino acids. Trimming stripped 1 base from V and 5 bases from J, with 8 bases between. The germline V gene has CDR1 SGHNT and CDR2 YENEEA. The CDR3 nucleotides read TGTGCCAGCAGCTTAGGCGGGACGAATGAAAAACTGTTTTTT. Translated: CASSLGGTNEKLFF. Full variable domain (missing parts from reference TRBV11-3 and TRBJ1-4): EAGVVQSPRYKIIEKKQPVAFWCNPISGHNTLYWYLQNLGQGPELLIRYENEEAVDDSQLPKDRFSAERLKGVDSTLKIQPAELGDSAVYLCASSLGGTNEKLFFGSGTQLSVL.

This clone is a singleton in its sample. The chain uses TRBV29-1 and TRBJ2-1, with 10 bases identical to TRBD2. Germline-derived CDR1 and CDR2 are SQVTM and ANQGSEA. Trimming removed 4 bases from V and 8 bases from J; junction bases left unmatched: 8. This CDR3 has 14 residues. The CDR3 nucleotides read TGCAGCGTTGTGTCAGCGGGAGGGAGGCATGAGCAGTTCTTC. Amino acid sequence: CSVVSAGGRHEQFF.

The rearrangement uses TRBV9 and TRBJ2-3, with 10 bases matching TRBD2. CDR1 and CDR2 (germline): SGDLS, YYNGEE. The CDR3 extends over 15 amino acids. Trimming cost V 1 base and J 7 bases; bases outside gene matches: 6. Here the CDR3 reads CASSVSGRALYTQYF. The CDR3 DNA sequence: TGTGCCAGCAGCGTAAGCGGGAGGGCCCTTTATACGCAGTATTTT.

The chain has TRBV10-3 and TRBJ2-1; no clear D. The CDR3 has 12 amino acids. Germline CDR1 ENHRY, CDR2 SYGVKD. V shed 6 bases and J shed 8 bases, with 11 bases lying between them. The chain's CDR3 is CAISPLNDEQFF. CDR3 sequence (DNA): TGTGCCATCAGCCCCCTCAACGATGAGCAGTTCTTC.

V is TRBV5-6 and J is TRBJ1-1; D gene ambiguous. V gave up 1 base and J gave up 1 base, with 11 bases separating them. The CDR3 is 15 amino acids. The germline CDR1 and CDR2 sequences are SGHDT and YYEEEE. The CDR3 region is CASSLLSQANTEAFF. The CDR3 nucleotides are TGTGCCAGCAGCTTGTTAAGTCAGGCGAACACTGAAGCTTTCTTT.

This clone was observed a few times. This chain links TRBV7-2 with TRBJ2-7, with 9 bases matching TRBD2. The CDR3 is made up of 15 amino acids. Per germline, CDR1 SGHTA and CDR2 FQGNSA. Trimming at V came to 1 base and at J to 1 base, leaving 2 bases not matched to a gene. The CDR3 nucleotides are TGTGCCAGCAGCTTAGGACTAGCGGAGTCCTACGAGCAGTACTTC. Translation: CASSLGLAESYEQYF.

The gene calls are TRBV9 and TRBJ2-1; D is unresolved. V dropped 0 bases and J dropped 0 bases, with 4 bases sitting between them. Germline values: CDR1 SGDLS, CDR2 YYNGEE. CDR3 length equals 14 residues. The CDR3 coding sequence is TGTGCCAGCAGCGTAGGGGGCTCCTACAATGAGCAGTTCTTC. This codes for CASSVGGSYNEQFF.

V gene TRBV19 combines with J gene TRBJ1-2; D is unresolved. This CDR3 has 15 amino acids. Trimming removed 9 bases from V and 2 bases from J, with 19 bases in between. The germline CDR1 and CDR2 sequences are LNHDA and SQIVND (reference sequence). This chain's CDR3 is CASYGNSGSNYGYTF. CDR3 sequence (DNA): TGTGCCAGCTACGGAAACAGTGGATCAAACTATGGCTACACCTTC.

The chain couples TRBV6-1 to TRBJ2-7; D call uncertain. V shed 4 bases and J shed 10 bases, with 14 bases lying between them. In germline, CDR1 is MNHNS, CDR2 SASEGT. The CDR3 runs 12 residues. The CDR3 DNA reads as TGTGCCAGCAGTGGGAACCGGGCCGATCAGTACTTC. It specifies CASSGNRADQYF.

The V and J genes are TRBV14 and TRBJ2-2; 14 bases are a match to TRBD2. This CDR3 has 16 residues. The V gene end was trimmed by 4 bases and the J gene end by 4 bases; junction bases not matched to a gene: 2. Germline V gives CDR1 SGHDN, CDR2 FVKESK. The CDR3 loop reads CASSRLAGGFTGELFF. The CDR3 nucleotides read TGTGCCAGCAGCCGACTAGCGGGAGGGTTCACCGGGGAGCTGTTTTTT.

The rearrangement uses TRBV30 and TRBJ2-7; a possible D gene is TRBD1 (5 bases). Germline CDR1 GTSNPN, CDR2 SVGIG (reference sequence). This CDR3 is 19 amino acids long. Between the trimmed V and J ends, which lost 2 bases and 4 bases, there was a span of 30 bases. CDR3 bases: TGTGCCTGGAGTCTAGACTCGGACATTTTGGGAAGAGGTGGATACGAGCAGTACTTC. It specifies CAWSLDSDILGRGGYEQYF.

This clone showed up just once. This chain joins TRBV19 and TRBJ2-6; TRBD1 matches 8 bases. The CDR3 spans 17 residues. V gave up 6 bases and J gave up 3 bases; unmatched junction bases: 10. Germline values: CDR1 LNHDA, CDR2 SQIVND (reference sequence). The CDR3 DNA is TGTGCCAGTAGGGGCGCAGGGGGCGGTTTTGGGGCCAACGTCCTGACTTTC. It encodes CASRGAGGGFGANVLTF.

This rearrangement joins TRBV5-6 to TRBJ1-2; no definite D call. Germline CDR1 SGHDT, CDR2 YYEEEE. V shed 0 bases and J shed 8 bases, with 8 bases lying between them. This CDR3 is built from 12 residues. Here the CDR3 reads CASSLAGGGYTF. Written as DNA, the CDR3 is TGTGCCAGCAGCTTGGCAGGCGGGGGCTACACCTTC.

The chain joins TRBV7-3 to TRBJ2-2; 10 bases align to TRBD1. The trim removed 6 bases at V and 7 bases at J, leaving 5 bases unmatched. Germline loops: CDR1 SGHTA, CDR2 FQGTGA. The CDR3 is 14 residues long. CDR3: CASRGQGRGGELFF. The CDR3 bases are TGTGCCAGCAGGGGACAGGGGCGTGGCGGGGAGCTGTTTTTT.

This chain joins TRBV11-1 and TRBJ2-1; D remains unclear. This CDR3 has 12 residues. V was cut by 1 base and J by 6 bases, with 4 bases left in between. The germline CDR1 and CDR2 sequences are SGHAT and FQDESV (reference sequence). CDR3 nucleotides: TGTGCCAGCAGCTTAGTGCCCAATGAGCAGTTCTTC. Its protein is CASSLVPNEQFF.

The V call is TRBV15, the J call TRBJ1-1; no clear D gene. V was clipped by 7 bases and J by 7 bases, with 16 bases between them. The CDR3 runs 13 residues. Germline V lookup: CDR1 LNHNV, CDR2 YYDKDF (reference sequence). DNA for the CDR3: TGTGCCACCAATCCCGCCGGGTTCGGTGAAGCTTTCTTT. Its translation is CATNPAGFGEAFF.

J is TRBJ1-3 and V is TRBV7-2; D is perhaps TRBD1 (6 bases). V lost 5 bases and J 2 bases, leaving 13 bases between the germline ends. Germline V gives CDR1 SGHTA, CDR2 FQGNSA. CDR3 length: 15 amino acids. DNA for the CDR3: TGTGCCAGCAGCACAGGGAAATTAACTGGAAACACCATATATTTT. Translating it yields CASSTGKLTGNTIYF. The full variable domain, its missing parts supplied by reference TRBV7-2 and TRBJ1-3, is GAGVSQSPSNKVTEKGKDVELRCDPISGHTALYWYRQSLGQGLEFLIYFQGNSAPDKSGLPSDRFSAERTGGSVSTLTIQRTQQEDSAVYLCASSTGKLTGNTIYFGEGSWLTVV.

This clone was observed a handful of times. The J gene is TRBJ2-7, the V gene TRBV30; 12 bases map to TRBD2. The trim removed 5 bases at V and 3 bases at J, leaving 2 bases unmatched. Germline-derived CDR1 and CDR2 are GTSNPN and SVGIG (reference sequence). The CDR3 contains 13 residues. DNA for the CDR3: TGTGCCTGGTCTAGCGGGAGGGGCTACGAGCAGTACTTC. Its protein is CAWSSGRGYEQYF.